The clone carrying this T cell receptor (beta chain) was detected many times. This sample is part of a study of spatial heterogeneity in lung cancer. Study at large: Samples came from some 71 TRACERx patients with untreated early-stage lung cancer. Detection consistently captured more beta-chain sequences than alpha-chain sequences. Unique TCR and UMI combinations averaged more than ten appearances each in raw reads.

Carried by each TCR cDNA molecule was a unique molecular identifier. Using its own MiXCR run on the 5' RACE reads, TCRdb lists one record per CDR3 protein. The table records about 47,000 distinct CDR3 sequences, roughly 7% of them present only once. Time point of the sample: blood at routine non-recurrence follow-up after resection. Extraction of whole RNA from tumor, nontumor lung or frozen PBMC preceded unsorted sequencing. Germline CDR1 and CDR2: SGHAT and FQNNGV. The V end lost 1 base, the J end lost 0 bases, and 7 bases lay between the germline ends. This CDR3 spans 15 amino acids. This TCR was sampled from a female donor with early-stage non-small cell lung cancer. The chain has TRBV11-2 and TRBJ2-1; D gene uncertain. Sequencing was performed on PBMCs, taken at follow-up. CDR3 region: CASSLARSSYNEQFF. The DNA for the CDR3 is TGTGCCAGCAGCTTAGCCCGGAGCTCCTACAATGAGCAGTTCTTC.